A single sample gave rise to the 25 T cell receptor beta chains below, sequenced in a study of post-analysis software for immune sequencing data. Study-wide points: Five or six TRBV segments appeared more often in patients than in controls, and TRBV5-6, TRBV5-1 and TRBV20-1 were among these.

Tagging with unique molecular identifiers was a feature of the TCR beta cDNA libraries. TCRdb re-called the PCR reads with MiXCR, one entry per CDR3 protein. The profile covers about 400,000 distinct CDR3 sequences, with around 37% appearing a single time and roughly an eighth taken by the ten largest. No antigens are known for them. The material sequenced was blood. Every receptor here comes from a girl between 10 and 17 years old with multiple sclerosis.

This clonotype was seen only a few times. This sequence joins TRBV13 and TRBJ2-7; a possible D gene is TRBD1 (6 bases). V was shortened by 3 bases and J by 3 bases, with 12 bases between the two germline ends. There are 14 residues in the CDR3. Germline V gives CDR1 PRHDT, CDR2 FYEKMQ (reference sequence). CDR3 amino acids: CASSFISTGYEQYF. In DNA form, the CDR3 reads TGTGCCAGCAGCTTTATCTCGACAGGCTACGAGCAGTACTTC.

CDR3 protein: CASSSGGTGMYEQYF. The DNA of the CDR3 is TGCGCCAGCAGCTCTGGAGGGACAGGGATGTACGAGCAGTACTTC. The chain links TRBV5-1 to TRBJ2-7; 9 bases are shared with TRBD1. There are 15 residues in the CDR3. Germline V gives CDR1 SGHRS, CDR2 YFSETQ. With 3 bases clipped from V and 4 bases from J, the junction kept 8 bases outside the gene matches.

This chain uses TRBV6-5 with TRBJ2-7; a weak D match, TRBD2 (6 bases). The germline V gene has CDR1 MNHEY and CDR2 SVGAGI. V lost 0 bases and J lost 4, with 13 bases in between. The CDR3 is 15 amino acids. The CDR3 sequence: CASSYSDGGAYEQYF. The CDR3 bases are TGTGCCAGCAGTTACTCTGACGGGGGAGCGTACGAGCAGTACTTC.

V and J are TRBV2 and TRBJ2-7; tentatively, D is TRBD2 (6 bases). This CDR3 region has 14 residues. The V gene lost 6 bases and the J gene lost 2 bases, with 14 bases spanning the gap. CDR1 is SNHLY and CDR2 is FYNNEI in the germline V gene. CDR3 nucleotide sequence: TGTGCCAGCAGCACGGAGGGGCGGACCTACGAGCAGTACTTC. It yields the protein CASSTEGRTYEQYF.

This chain links TRBV5-1 with TRBJ2-3, with D tentatively TRBD2 (6 bases). The CDR3 extends over 16 amino acids. Trimming took off 0 bases at V and 0 bases at J, with 11 bases between the two ends. In germline, CDR1 is SGHRS, CDR2 YFSETQ. The CDR3 sequence: CASSLARRGSTDTQYF. The CDR3 DNA follows: TGCGCCAGCAGCTTGGCCCGACGGGGGAGCACAGATACGCAGTATTTT.

This chain joins TRBV6-5 and TRBJ2-7; TRBD2 might be the D (5 bases). Trimming pared 7 bases from V and 7 bases from J, leaving 17 bases between. CDR3 size: 13 residues. Per the germline V gene, CDR1 is MNHEY and CDR2 is SVGAGI. CDR3 loop: CASNLEGHGEQYF. For the CDR3, the DNA is TGTGCCAGCAACCTCGAGGGCCACGGGGAGCAGTACTTC.

This clonotype was recorded once. V gene TRBV11-2 combines with J gene TRBJ2-7; 11 bases are shared with TRBD1. The CDR3 has 16 residues. CDR1 SGHAT and CDR2 FQNNGV come from the germline V gene. The V and J ends lost 0 bases and 4 bases, in that order; junction bases with no gene match: 5. In nucleotides, the CDR3 is TGTGCCAGCAGCTTAGATTTAGGGACAGGGGGATACGAGCAGTACTTC. It yields the protein CASSLDLGTGGYEQYF.

The genes are TRBV10-3 and TRBJ2-5, with D perhaps TRBD1 or TRBD2 (6 bases each). The germline CDR1 and CDR2 sequences are ENHRY and SYGVKD. This CDR3 is 13 amino acids long. With 11 bases removed from V and 5 bases from J, the gap between germline ends came to 18 bases. The chain's CDR3 is CASQSGAGETQYF. Written as DNA, the CDR3 is TGTGCCTCCCAGTCGGGGGCCGGGGAGACCCAGTACTTC.

For this clonotype: The junction does not match germline at one end; this may be a read error. The genes are TRBV12-3 or TRBV12-4 and TRBJ2-7; D gene uncertain. The CDR3 is 14 amino acids. The CDR3 loop is CTSSFWQINYEQYF. The CDR3 DNA follows: TGTACCAGCAGTTTCTGGCAGATAAACTACGAGCAGTACTTC.

This clonotype was observed a few times. In DNA, the CDR3 is TGTGCCAGCAGTAACCCGGGACAAAGGACCGAGCAGTACTTC. Protein: CASSNPGQRTEQYF. The chain recombines TRBV2 with TRBJ2-7; possibly TRBD1 for D (6 bases). The germline V gene encodes CDR1 SNHLY and CDR2 FYNNEI. V lost 5 bases to trimming and J lost 6 bases, with 17 bases between them. The CDR3 is 14 amino acids.

This clonotype was seen a handful of times. The chain combines TRBV5-1 with TRBJ2-7, with TRBD1 identical over 8 bases. Per germline, CDR1 SGHRS and CDR2 YFSETQ. Trimming cost V 4 bases and J 0 bases; bases outside gene matches: 6. The CDR3 loop spans 15 amino acids. The CDR3 bases are TGCGCCAGCAGCACCAGGGGGCGGGACTCCTACGAGCAGTACTTC. Translating gives CASSTRGRDSYEQYF.

This rearrangement joins TRBV5-8 to TRBJ2-1, with D uncertain. This CDR3 spans 15 amino acids. Germline V gene sequence: CDR1 SGHTS, CDR2 YDEGEE. V dropped 1 base and J dropped 0 bases, with 8 bases sitting between them. The CDR3 sequence is CASSLRSVSYNEQFF. The CDR3 region has the DNA TGTGCCAGCAGCTTGCGGTCAGTCTCCTACAATGAGCAGTTCTTC.

The sample holds a few counts of this clonotype. The chain carries TRBV6-5 and TRBJ1-2; 12 bases align to TRBD1. Germline trimming cut 6 bases from V and 4 bases from J; bases unmatched to any gene: 9. The germline CDR1 and CDR2 sequences are MNHEY and SVGAGI. This CDR3 comprises 16 residues. The CDR3 DNA reads TGTGCCAGCAGCAGGGACAGGGGGCGGATTATCTATGGCTACACCTTC. Translated: CASSRDRGRIIYGYTF.

This clonotype was seen more than once but under ten times. The rearrangement links TRBV11-1 to TRBJ2-7; tentative D call: TRBD2 (6 bases). The V and J ends lost 1 base and 3 bases respectively, with 10 bases between them. The germline V gene has CDR1 SGHAT and CDR2 FQDESV (reference sequence). CDR3 length equals 14 residues. CDR3: CASSLGDSVYEQYF. Here the CDR3 DNA reads TGTGCCAGCAGCTTAGGGGACTCGGTCTACGAGCAGTACTTC.

The CDR3 DNA reads TGTGCCAGCGGGGCAGGGCGCACAGATACGCAGTATTTT. It yields the protein CASGAGRTDTQYF. The chain joins TRBV6-6 to TRBJ2-3; a weak D match, TRBD1 (5 bases). Germline lookup yields CDR1 MNHNY and CDR2 SVGAGI (reference sequence). The CDR3 runs 13 residues. Between the trimmed V and J ends, which lost 8 bases and 1 base, there was a span of 10 bases.

The CDR3 protein is CASSPSPGTGNEQFF. In DNA, the CDR3 is TGTGCCAGCAGCCCAAGTCCCGGGACGGGGAATGAGCAGTTCTTC. The V call is TRBV7-3, the J call TRBJ2-1, with D perhaps being TRBD1 or TRBD2 (5 bases each). Trimming removed 5 bases from V and 7 bases from J, with 18 bases in between. Per the germline V gene, CDR1 is SGHTA and CDR2 is FQGTGA. This CDR3 contains 15 residues.

Notes on this clonotype: This could be a read error, since a much larger clone is one nucleotide away. V and J are TRBV7-2 and TRBJ2-7; D is possibly TRBD1 (6 bases). Germline V gives CDR1 SGHTA, CDR2 FQGNSA. The CDR3 length is 13 residues. The chain's CDR3 is CASSSPNRVERYF. Written as DNA, the CDR3 is TGTGCCAGCAGCTCCCCCAACAGGGTCGAGCGGTACTTC.

V is TRBV6-1 and J is TRBJ1-2; TRBD1 might be the D (5 bases). Deletions cut 3 bases from V and 1 base from J, with 12 bases between. The CDR3 has 15 residues. CDR1 and CDR2 (germline): MNHNS, SASEGT. The CDR3 spells CASSEGPVFNYGYTF. CDR3 DNA sequence: TGTGCCAGCAGTGAGGGGCCGGTTTTTAACTATGGCTACACCTTC.

This clonotype appeared many times. The J gene is TRBJ1-2, the V gene TRBV10-3, with TRBD1 matching 7 bases. V shed 5 bases and J 7 bases; nucleotides not matched to a gene: 10. This CDR3 is built from 14 residues. In germline, CDR1 is ENHRY, CDR2 SYGVKD. The CDR3, as DNA: TGTGCCATCAGTCCCGGGGGACAGAATCTTGGCTACACCTTC. This codes for CAISPGGQNLGYTF.

In DNA, the CDR3 is TGTGCCAGCAGCTTGGGGACAGACTACAATGAGCAGTTCTTC. It is translated as CASSLGTDYNEQFF. The rearrangement links TRBV5-6 to TRBJ2-1, with D possibly TRBD1 on 6 matching bases. Germline lookup yields CDR1 SGHDT and CDR2 YYEEEE. The CDR3 sequence is 14 residues long. The V end was cut by 0 bases, the J end by 3 bases, with 7 bases between.

This clonotype occurred many times. The J gene is TRBJ2-1, the V gene TRBV7-2; 9 nucleotides align to TRBD1. V lost 5 bases to trimming and J lost 5 bases; unmatched junction nucleotides: 4. The CDR3 extends over 14 amino acids. Looked up from germline, CDR1 is SGHTA and CDR2 is FQGNSA. The CDR3 DNA reads TGTGCCAGCAGCCTTGGGACAGGGAACAATGAGCAGTTCTTC. This gives the protein CASSLGTGNNEQFF.

This clonotype showed up just a few times. This chain connects TRBV6-5 to TRBJ1-2; 8 nucleotides line up with TRBD1. Trimming cost V 0 bases and J 4 bases; bases outside gene matches: 1. The CDR3 contains 14 residues. The germline V gene has CDR1 MNHEY and CDR2 SVGAGI. The CDR3 region has the DNA TGTGCCAGCAGTTACTCGGACAGGGTCTATGGCTACACCTTC. This codes for CASSYSDRVYGYTF.

This clonotype came up a few times. The CDR3 bases are TGCGCCAGCAGCCAAGGACTAGCGGGGTCCTACAATGAGCAGTTCTTC. It encodes CASSQGLAGSYNEQFF. The J gene is TRBJ2-1, the V gene TRBV4-3; 11 positions match TRBD2. Germline trimming cut 1 base from V and 1 base from J; bases unmatched to any gene: 0. Germline V gene data show CDR1 as LGHNA and CDR2 as YSLEER. This CDR3 contains 16 residues.

The chain employs TRBV29-1 and TRBJ2-7; D may correspond to TRBD1 or TRBD2 (5 bases each). V was cut by 3 bases and J by 7 bases, with 31 bases left in between. Germline V gene lookup returns CDR1 SQVTM and CDR2 ANQGSEA. This CDR3 spans 18 amino acids. The CDR3 sequence: CSVEVGDSLSVAYNEQYF. The CDR3 DNA sequence: TGCAGCGTTGAGGTGGGAGACAGCCTATCCGTCGCCTACAATGAGCAGTACTTC.

This clonotype was seen repeatedly, ten times or more. The J gene is TRBJ1-5, the V gene TRBV12-3 or TRBV12-4; the match to TRBD1 covers 9 bases. V lost 6 bases and J lost 6; bases outside the gene matches: 3. This CDR3 is built from 13 residues. CDR3 amino acids: CASSLTGGQPQHF. CDR3 DNA: TGTGCCAGCAGCCTGACAGGGGGTCAGCCCCAGCATTTT.